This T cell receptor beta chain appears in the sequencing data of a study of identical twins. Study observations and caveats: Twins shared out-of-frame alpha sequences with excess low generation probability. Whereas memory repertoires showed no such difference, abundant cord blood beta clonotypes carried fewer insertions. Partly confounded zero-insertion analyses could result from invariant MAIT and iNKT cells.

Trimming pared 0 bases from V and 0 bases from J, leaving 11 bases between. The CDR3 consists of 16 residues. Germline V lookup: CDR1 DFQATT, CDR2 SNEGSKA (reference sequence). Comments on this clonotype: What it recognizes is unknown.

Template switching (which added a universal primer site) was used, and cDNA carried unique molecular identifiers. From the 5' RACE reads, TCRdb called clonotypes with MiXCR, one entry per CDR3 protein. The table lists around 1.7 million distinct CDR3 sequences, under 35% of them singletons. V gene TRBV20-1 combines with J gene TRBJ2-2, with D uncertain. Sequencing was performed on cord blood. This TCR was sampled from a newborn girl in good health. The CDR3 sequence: CSARDLRLPNTGELFF. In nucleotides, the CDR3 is TGCAGTGCTAGAGATCTCCGGCTACCGAACACCGGGGAGCTGTTTTTT.